Sequencing of this T cell receptor beta chain was carried out in a study of blood T cells in healthy people across ages. Study-wide results and caveats: Across samples, TCR beta diversity tracked strongly with naive T cell percentage. Diversity figures based on one million T cells were deemed too low. TCR beta diversity, measured per million T cells, fell in a roughly linear way with age.

A second PCR of roughly 6 to 12 cycles used a sample-barcoded 5' primer and a J-beta primer mix. Each of the samples gave a minimum of 2.5 million paired-end reads that contained CDR3. TCRdb re-called the 5' RACE reads through MiXCR, storing one row per CDR3 protein. The table has 550,000 to 700,000 distinct CDR3 sequences, approximately 30% seen once. The germline V gene encodes CDR1 SSHAT and CDR2 FNYEAQ (reference sequence). The CDR3 consists of 14 residues. With regard to this clonotype: As yet, its antigen is unknown.

The source material was blood. This rearrangement joins TRBV7-7 to TRBJ2-5, with D perhaps matching TRBD1 (5 bases). The J call may be wrong; the DNA end is better matched by TRBJ2-1. The clonotype was recovered from a woman in her sixties or seventies in good health. The CDR3 DNA reads as TGTGCCAGCAGCTTAGTACCCCAGGGCAATGAGCAGTTCTTC. It translates to CASSLVPQGNEQFF.